This T cell receptor (beta chain) originates from a study of OX40 agonist ivuxolimab in advanced cancers. Study at large: Patients were given ivuxolimab, an antibody that agonizes OX40 (CD134). Recorded diagnoses for dose-escalation patients were hepatocellular carcinoma, melanoma, renal cell or head and neck cancer.

This clone was counted ten times or more. Its antigen is still unknown. This table comes from immunoSEQ multiplex PCR, and its TCRdb copy is limited to in-frame clones, with some not included. Of 90,000 to 100,000 clones in the sample, about 85% were seen once. This CDR3 has 14 amino acids. Germline CDR1 reads SGHNT; CDR2 reads YYREEE (reference sequence). Trimming left V 1 base short and J 5 bases short, with 11 bases between. No patient had autoimmune disease or received systemic immunosuppression. General study points: Averaged across samples, CD8+ T cells carried more expanded clones than CD4+ did.

The genes are TRBV5-4 and TRBJ2-3; tentative D call: TRBD1 (5 bases). Source: CD4+ or CD8+ T cells sorted from blood, taken in a trial of the OX40 agonist ivuxolimab. The origin of this receptor is an adult with an advanced solid tumor such as melanoma, head and neck, liver or kidney cancer. The CDR3 here is CASSLKQAGDTQYF. The DNA of the CDR3 is TGTGCCAGCAGCTTGAAACAGGCTGGAGATACGCAGTATTTT.